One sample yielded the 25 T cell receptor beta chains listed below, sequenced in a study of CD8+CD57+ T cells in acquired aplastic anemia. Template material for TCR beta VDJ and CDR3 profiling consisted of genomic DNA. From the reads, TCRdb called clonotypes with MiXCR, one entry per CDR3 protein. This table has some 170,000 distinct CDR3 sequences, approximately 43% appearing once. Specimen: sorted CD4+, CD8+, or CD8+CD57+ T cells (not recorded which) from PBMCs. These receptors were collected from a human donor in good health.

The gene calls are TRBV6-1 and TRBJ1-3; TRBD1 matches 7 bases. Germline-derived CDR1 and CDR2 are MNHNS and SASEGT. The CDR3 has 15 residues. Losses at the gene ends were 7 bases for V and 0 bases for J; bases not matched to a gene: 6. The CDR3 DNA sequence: TGTGCCAGCACCCTGGACAGGTCCTCTGGAAACACCATATATTTT. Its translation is CASTLDRSSGNTIYF.

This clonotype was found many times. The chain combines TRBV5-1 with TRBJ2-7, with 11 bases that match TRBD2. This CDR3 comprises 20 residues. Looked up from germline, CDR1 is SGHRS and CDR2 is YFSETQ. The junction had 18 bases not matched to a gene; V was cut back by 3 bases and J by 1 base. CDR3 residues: CASSSTSGIRLRDDSYEQYF. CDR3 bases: TGCGCCAGCAGCTCGACTAGCGGGATTAGGTTGCGTGATGATTCCTACGAGCAGTACTTC.

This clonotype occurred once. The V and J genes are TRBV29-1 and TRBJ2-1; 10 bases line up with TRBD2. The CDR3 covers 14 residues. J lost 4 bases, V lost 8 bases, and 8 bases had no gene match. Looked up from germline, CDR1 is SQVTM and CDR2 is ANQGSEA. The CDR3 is CSLEWTSGYNEQFF. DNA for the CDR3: TGCAGCTTAGAATGGACTAGCGGATACAATGAGCAGTTCTTC.

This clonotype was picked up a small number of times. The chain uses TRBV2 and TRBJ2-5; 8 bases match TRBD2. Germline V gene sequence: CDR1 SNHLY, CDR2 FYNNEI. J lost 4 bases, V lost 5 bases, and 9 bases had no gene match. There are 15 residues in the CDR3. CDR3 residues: CASSREGTMGETQYF. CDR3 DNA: TGTGCCAGCAGTCGGGAGGGGACCATGGGAGAGACCCAGTACTTC.

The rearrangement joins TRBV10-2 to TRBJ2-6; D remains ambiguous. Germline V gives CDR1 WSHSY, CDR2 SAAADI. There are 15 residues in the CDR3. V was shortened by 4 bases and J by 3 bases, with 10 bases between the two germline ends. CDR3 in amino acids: CASSVGVYGANVLTF. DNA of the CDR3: TGCGCCAGCAGTGTTGGAGTATATGGGGCCAACGTCCTGACTTTC.

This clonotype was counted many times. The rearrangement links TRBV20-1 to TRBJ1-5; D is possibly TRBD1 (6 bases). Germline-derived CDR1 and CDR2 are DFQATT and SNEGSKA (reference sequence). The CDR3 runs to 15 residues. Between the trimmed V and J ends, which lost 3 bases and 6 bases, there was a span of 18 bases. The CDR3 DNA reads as TGCAGTGCTAGCCAGGACAGTGGAAATCGTCAGCCCCAGCATTTT. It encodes CSASQDSGNRQPQHF.

CDR3 sequence: CSARGGTSEGETQYF. The DNA for the CDR3 is TGCAGTGCTAGGGGGGGGACGAGCGAGGGAGAGACCCAGTACTTC. The chain joins TRBV20-1 to TRBJ2-5; 7 bases match TRBD2. Germline V lookup: CDR1 DFQATT, CDR2 SNEGSKA (reference sequence). J was trimmed by 4 bases and V by 3 bases; bases with no gene match: 11. This CDR3 has 15 residues.

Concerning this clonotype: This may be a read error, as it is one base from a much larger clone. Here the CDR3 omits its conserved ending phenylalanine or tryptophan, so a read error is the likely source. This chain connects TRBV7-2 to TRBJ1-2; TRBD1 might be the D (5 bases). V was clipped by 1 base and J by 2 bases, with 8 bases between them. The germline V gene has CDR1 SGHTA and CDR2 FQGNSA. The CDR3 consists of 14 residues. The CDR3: CASSLDWDNYGYTI. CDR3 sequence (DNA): TGTGCCAGCAGCTTAGATTGGGACAACTATGGCTACACCATC.

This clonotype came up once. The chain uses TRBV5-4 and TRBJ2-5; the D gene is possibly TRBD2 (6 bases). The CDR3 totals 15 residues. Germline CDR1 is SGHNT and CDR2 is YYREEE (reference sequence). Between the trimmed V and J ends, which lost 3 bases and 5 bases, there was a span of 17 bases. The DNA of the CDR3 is TGTGCCAGCAGCTGGAGAGGAGGGTTCGGGGAGACCCAGTACTTC. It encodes CASSWRGGFGETQYF.

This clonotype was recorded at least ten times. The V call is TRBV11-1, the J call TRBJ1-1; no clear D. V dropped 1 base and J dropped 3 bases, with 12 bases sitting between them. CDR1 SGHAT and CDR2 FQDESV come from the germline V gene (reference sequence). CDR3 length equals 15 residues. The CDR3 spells CASSLVPYSDTEAFF. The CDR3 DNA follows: TGTGCCAGCAGCTTAGTTCCCTACTCCGACACTGAAGCTTTCTTT.

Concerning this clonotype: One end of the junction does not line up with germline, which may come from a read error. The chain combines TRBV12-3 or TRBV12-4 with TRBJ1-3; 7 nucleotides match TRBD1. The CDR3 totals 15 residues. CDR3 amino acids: CASSGTDHSGNTIDF. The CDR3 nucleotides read TGTGCCAGCAGTGGGACAGACCACTCTGGAAACACCATAGATTTT.

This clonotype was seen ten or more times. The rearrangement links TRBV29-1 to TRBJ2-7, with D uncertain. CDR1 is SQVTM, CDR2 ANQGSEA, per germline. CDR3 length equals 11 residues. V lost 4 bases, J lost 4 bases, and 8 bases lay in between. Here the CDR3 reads CSVVRSYEQYF. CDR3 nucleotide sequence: TGCAGCGTTGTACGCTCGTACGAGCAGTACTTC.

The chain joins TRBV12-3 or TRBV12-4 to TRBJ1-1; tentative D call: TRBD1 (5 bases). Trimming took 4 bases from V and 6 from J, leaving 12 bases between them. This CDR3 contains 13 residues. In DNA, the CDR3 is TGTGCCAGCAGTTCAAGGGGCAGAGCTGAAGCTTTCTTT. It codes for CASSSRGRAEAFF.

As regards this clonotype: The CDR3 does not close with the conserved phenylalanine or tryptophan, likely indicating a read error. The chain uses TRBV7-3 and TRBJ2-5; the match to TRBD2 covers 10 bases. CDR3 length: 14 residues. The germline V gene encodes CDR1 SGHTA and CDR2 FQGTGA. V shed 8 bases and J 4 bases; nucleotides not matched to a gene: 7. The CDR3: CASSNASGGETQYL. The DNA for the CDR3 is TGTGCCAGCTCAAATGCTAGCGGGGGAGAGACCCAGTACCTC.

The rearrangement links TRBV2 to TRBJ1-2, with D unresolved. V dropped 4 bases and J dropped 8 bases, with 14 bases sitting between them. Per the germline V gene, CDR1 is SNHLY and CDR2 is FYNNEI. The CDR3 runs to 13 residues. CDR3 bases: TGTGCCAGCAGTGTGAGACCCCTGGAAGGCTACACCTTC. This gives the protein CASSVRPLEGYTF.

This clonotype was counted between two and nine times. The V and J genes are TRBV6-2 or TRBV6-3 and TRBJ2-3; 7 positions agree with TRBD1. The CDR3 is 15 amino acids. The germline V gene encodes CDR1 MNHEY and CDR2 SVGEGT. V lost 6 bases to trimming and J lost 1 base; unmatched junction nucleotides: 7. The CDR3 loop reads CASRTRTGGTDTQYF. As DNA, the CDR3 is TGTGCCAGCAGAACCAGGACAGGAGGCACAGATACGCAGTATTTT.

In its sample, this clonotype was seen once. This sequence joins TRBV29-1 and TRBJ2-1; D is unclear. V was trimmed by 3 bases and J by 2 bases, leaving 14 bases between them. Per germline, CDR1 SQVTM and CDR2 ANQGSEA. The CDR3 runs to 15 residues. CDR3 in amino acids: CSVDYVWAPYNEQFF. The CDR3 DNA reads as TGCAGCGTTGATTACGTATGGGCCCCCTACAATGAGCAGTTCTTC.

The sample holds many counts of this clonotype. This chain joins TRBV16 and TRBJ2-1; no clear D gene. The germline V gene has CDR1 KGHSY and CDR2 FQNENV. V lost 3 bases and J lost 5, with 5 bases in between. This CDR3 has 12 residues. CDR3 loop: CASSQRNNEQFF. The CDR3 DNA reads TGTGCCAGCAGCCAGCGGAACAATGAGCAGTTCTTC.

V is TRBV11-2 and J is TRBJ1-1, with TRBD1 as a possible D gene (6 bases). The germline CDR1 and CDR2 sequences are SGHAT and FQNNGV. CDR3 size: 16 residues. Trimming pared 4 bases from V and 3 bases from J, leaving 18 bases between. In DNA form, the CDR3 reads TGTGCCAGCAGCTCCCCCGGGGGGCGGCCAGACACTGAAGCTTTCTTT. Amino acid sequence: CASSSPGGRPDTEAFF.

The CDR3, as DNA: TGTGCCAGCAGCGTAGTACCTAGCGGGGGGGCGGCGACCCAGTACTTC. Encoded protein: CASSVVPSGGAATQYF. The V call is TRBV9, the J call TRBJ2-5, with TRBD2 identical over 12 bases. CDR1 SGDLS and CDR2 YYNGEE come from the germline V gene. V lost 0 bases to trimming and J lost 7 bases; unmatched junction nucleotides: 7. This CDR3 is 16 amino acids long.

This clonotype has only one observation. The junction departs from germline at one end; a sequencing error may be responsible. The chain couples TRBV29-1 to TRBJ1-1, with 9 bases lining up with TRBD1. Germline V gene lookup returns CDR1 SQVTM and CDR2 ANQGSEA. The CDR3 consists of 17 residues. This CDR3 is CSATTGGGRARSTGAFF. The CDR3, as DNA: TGCAGCGCGACTACAGGGGGCGGTCGAGCCAGGAGCACTGGAGCTTTCTTT.

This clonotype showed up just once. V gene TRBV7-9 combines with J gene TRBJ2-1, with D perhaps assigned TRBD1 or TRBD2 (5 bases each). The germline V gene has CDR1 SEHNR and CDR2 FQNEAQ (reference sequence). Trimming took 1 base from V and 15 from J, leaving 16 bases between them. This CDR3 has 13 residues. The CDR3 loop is CASSLESRGQRFF. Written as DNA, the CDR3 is TGTGCCAGCAGCTTAGAGTCGAGGGGTCAGCGGTTCTTC.

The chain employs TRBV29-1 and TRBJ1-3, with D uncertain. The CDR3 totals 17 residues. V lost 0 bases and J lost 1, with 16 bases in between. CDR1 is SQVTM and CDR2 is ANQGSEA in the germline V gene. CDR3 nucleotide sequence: TGCAGCGTTGAAGATGCGAAGGAAAAGAGTTCTGGAAACACCATATATTTT. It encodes CSVEDAKEKSSGNTIYF. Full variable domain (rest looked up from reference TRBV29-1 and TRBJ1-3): SAVISQKPSRDICQRGTSLTIQCQVDSQVTMMFWYRQQPGQSLTLIATANQGSEATYESGFVIDKFPISRPNLTFSTLTVSNMSPEDSSIYLCSVEDAKEKSSGNTIYFGEGSWLTVV.

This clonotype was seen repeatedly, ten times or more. The CDR3 DNA is TGTGCCAGCAGTGCCGTAGCGGGAGTTTACGAGCAGTACTTC. This gives the protein CASSAVAGVYEQYF. The chain carries TRBV6-4 and TRBJ2-7; 9 bases align to TRBD2. The CDR3 runs 14 residues. Germline CDR1 is MRHNA and CDR2 is SNTAGT. V shed 4 bases and J 4 bases; nucleotides not matched to a gene: 5.

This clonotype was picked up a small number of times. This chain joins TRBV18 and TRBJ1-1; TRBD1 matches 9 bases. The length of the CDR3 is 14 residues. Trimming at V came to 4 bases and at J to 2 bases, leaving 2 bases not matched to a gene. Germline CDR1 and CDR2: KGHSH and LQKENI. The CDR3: CASSQGQGNTEAFF. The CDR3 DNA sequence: TGTGCCAGCTCACAGGGACAGGGAAACACTGAAGCTTTCTTT.